This section outlines one T cell receptor (beta chain) sequence together with its context. Only one count was recorded for this clone. The specificity of this receptor is unknown. No quality values exist for individual bases; no much larger clone is one base distant. These data originate in a study of T cell responses to AZD1222 COVID-19 vaccine (dated by TCRdb to the early 2020s). Context from the whole study: TCR sequencing was performed for roughly 250 trial participants, of whom roughly 200 were given two doses of AZD1222 and around 25 were given two doses of MenACWY control vaccine. Trial participants were enrolled by age into subgroups of 18-55, 56-69 and 70-plus years, and roughly 150, 30 and 60 TCR-sequenced participants, respectively, were included in these subgroups.

Per the publication, the time point label means: about 28 days (+/-7) after the second vaccine dose. Because spike-specific TCR depth and breadth did not differ between the two schedules, AZD1222 recipients who got a second dose at roughly 4 weeks were pooled with those who got a second dose at roughly 12 weeks. Samples from vaccinated people were obtained from the UK trials COV001 and COV002, which included a single-blind randomized controlled phase 2/3 trial of AZD1222 (ChAdOx1 nCoV-19) in healthy adults. Trial participant PBMC samples were collected at day 0 and day 28 after the second dose for TCRbeta chain sequencing. The paper as a whole reports these results and caveats: Participants were mostly white British, with more females than males. The authors suggested clonal diversity may have been underestimated. Because no day 14 peak-response samples were available, repertoires were characterized only after the peak T cell response. Vaccine-associated CD4 TCRs spanned the whole spike protein, with dominant responses in regions 160-218 and 743-854. A significant rise in spike-specific TCR breadth and depth was observed after two AZD1222 doses relative to day 0 and relative to MenACWY recipients. In the small 56-69-year group, the increase in depth fell short of significance, most likely because of low power. Epitopes outside the regions mutated in the B.1.351 and B.1.1.7 variants were reportedly recognized by nearly half of the unique spike-specific TCRs. Conclusions about previously exposed vaccinees are limited, since just 6 or 7 AZD1222 recipients were seropositive for SARS-CoV-2 at baseline.

For this chain, trimming is 6 bases at the V end and 5 bases at the J end, and the number of junction bases without a gene match is 10. CDR1 and CDR2 (LNHDA, SQIVND) derive from the germline V gene (reference sequence). There are 15 amino acids in the CDR3, from cysteine to phenylalanine inclusive. The entry retains the CDR3 DNA only, 45 bases that are in frame from base 1. The CDR3 regions of human TCRbeta chains were subjected to immunosequencing. In the original analysis: TCRs in the repertoires were matched against a reference library of SARS-CoV-2-specific TCRs that had been generated with the MIRA antigen-specificity platform. Breadth meant the fraction of unique TCRs that were SARS-CoV-2-associated, whereas depth meant the fraction of total T cells that were SARS-CoV-2-associated. Using the MIRA data, each spike-specific TCR was assigned both to the spike region to which the TCR was reactive and to a CD4 or CD8 class. Log10-transformed breadth and depth values were compared by one-way ANOVA with Sidak's multiple comparisons tests. TCRdb retrieved this table from immuneACCESS and kept in-frame rearrangements only. Not all clones are present; in checked studies, unresolved V genes account for under half, and no reason is known for the remainder. V, J and clone size reflect that table, while D and trimming were determined from the DNA. For this sample there are 200,000 or so clones; roughly 92% appear just once. The ten largest clones capture approximately 1% of the sample.

This receptor was identified in an adult who received the AZD1222 COVID-19 vaccine. The rearrangement combines TRBV19 with TRBJ2-1, and 7 junction bases match TRBD2. Sequences were derived from peripheral blood, sampled 28 days after the second AZD1222 dose. CDR3 region: CASRGAGRGNNEQFF. The sequenced DNA: TGTGCCAGTAGGGGAGCAGGGAGGGGCAACAATGAGCAGTTCTTC.